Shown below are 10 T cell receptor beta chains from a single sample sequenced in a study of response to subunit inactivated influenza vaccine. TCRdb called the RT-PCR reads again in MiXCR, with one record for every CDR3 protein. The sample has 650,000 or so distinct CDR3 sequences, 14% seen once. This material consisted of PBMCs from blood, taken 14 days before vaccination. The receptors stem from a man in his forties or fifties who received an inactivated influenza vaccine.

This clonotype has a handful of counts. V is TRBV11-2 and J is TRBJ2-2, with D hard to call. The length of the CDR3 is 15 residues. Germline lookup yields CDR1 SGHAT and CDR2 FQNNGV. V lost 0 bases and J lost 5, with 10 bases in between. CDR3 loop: CASSLEGIGTGELFF. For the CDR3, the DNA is TGTGCCAGCAGCTTAGAGGGGATTGGTACCGGGGAGCTGTTTTTT.

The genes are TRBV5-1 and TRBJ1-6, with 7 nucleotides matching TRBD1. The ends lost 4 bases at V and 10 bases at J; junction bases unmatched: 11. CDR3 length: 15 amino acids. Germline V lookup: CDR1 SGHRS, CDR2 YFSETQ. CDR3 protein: CASSEQGQIGSPLHF. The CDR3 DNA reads TGCGCCAGCAGCGAGCAGGGACAGATCGGATCACCCCTCCACTTT.

CDR3 residues: CASSRGRTNGYTF. The CDR3 region has the DNA TGTGCCAGCAGCCGCGGCCGCACGAATGGCTACACCTTC. The V call is TRBV3-1, the J call TRBJ1-2; the D is unclear. The V gene lost 4 bases and the J gene lost 6 bases, with 12 bases spanning the gap. There are 13 residues in the CDR3. Germline CDR1 is LGHDT and CDR2 is YNNKEL (reference sequence). Variable domain in full (rest from reference TRBV3-1 and TRBJ1-2): DTAVSQTPKYLVTQMGNDKSIKCEQNLGHDTMYWYKQDSKKFLKIMFSYNNKELIINETVPNRFSPKSPDKAHLNLHINSLELGDSAVYFCASSRGRTNGYTFGSGTRLTVV.

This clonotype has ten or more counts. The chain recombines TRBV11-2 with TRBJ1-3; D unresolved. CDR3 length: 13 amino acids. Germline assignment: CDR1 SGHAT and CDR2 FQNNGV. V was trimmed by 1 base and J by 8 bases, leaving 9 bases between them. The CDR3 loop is CASSLVHRDTIYF. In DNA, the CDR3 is TGTGCCAGCAGCTTAGTCCACCGCGACACCATATATTTT.

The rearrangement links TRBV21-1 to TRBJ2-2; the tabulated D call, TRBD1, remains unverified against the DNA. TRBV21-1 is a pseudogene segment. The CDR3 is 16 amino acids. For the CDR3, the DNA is TGTGCCAATCCACCGTCGGGACAGGGGTGCTACGGGGAGCTGTTTTTT. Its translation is CANPPSGQGCYGELFF.

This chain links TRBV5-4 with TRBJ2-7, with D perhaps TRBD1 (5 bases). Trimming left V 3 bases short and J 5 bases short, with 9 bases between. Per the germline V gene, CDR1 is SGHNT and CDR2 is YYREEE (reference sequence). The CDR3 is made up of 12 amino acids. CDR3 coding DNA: TGTGCCAGCAGCTCACCAGGGAACGAGCAGTACTTC. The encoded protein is CASSSPGNEQYF.

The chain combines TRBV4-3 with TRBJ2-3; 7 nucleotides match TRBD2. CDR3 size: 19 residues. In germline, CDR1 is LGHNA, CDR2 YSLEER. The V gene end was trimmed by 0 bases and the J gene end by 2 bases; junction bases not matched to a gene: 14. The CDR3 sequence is CASSQEGRRRGLNTDTQYF. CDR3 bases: TGCGCCAGCAGCCAAGAAGGCCGTCGAAGGGGACTAAACACAGATACGCAGTATTTT.

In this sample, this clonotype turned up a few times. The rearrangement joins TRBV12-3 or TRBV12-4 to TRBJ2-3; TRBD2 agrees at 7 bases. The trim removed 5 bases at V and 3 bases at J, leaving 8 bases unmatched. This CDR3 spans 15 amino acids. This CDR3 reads CASSANLAGTDTQYF. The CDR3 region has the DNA TGTGCCAGCAGTGCGAACTTAGCGGGTACAGATACGCAGTATTTT.

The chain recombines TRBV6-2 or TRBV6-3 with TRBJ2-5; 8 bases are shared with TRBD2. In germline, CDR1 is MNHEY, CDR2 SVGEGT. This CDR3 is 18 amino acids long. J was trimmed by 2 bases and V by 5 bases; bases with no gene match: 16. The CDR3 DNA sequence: TGTGCCAGCAGTGGATTACGTCTGAGCGGGAGAAGACAAGAGACCCAGTACTTC. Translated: CASSGLRLSGRRQETQYF.

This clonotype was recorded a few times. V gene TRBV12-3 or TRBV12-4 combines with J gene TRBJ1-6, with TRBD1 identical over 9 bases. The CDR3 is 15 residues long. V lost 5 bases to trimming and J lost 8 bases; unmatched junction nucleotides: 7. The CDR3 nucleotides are TGTGCCAGCAGTCCCCGGGACAGGGAGTATTCACCCCTCCACTTT. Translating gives CASSPRDREYSPLHF.